The 24 T cell receptor beta chains reported below all come from one sample, sequenced in a study of T cell responses to AZD1222 COVID-19 vaccine (dated by TCRdb to the early 2020s). The sample's time point label is to be understood as: about 28 days (+/-7) after the second vaccine dose. Libraries were prepared through the immunoSEQ multiplex PCR assay. This immuneACCESS table, as held by TCRdb, lists in-frame sequences with V and J called but not all clones. Of the missing ones, under half trace to an unresolved V gene in checked studies; the others have no known cause. In all, the sample holds about 70,000 clones, and around 82% of those were seen once. About 6.5% of the sample is in the top ten clones. Sequenced material: peripheral blood, taken 28 days after the second AZD1222 dose. These receptors came from an adult who received the AZD1222 COVID-19 vaccine.

This chain joins TRBV3-1 (or the pseudogene TRBV3-2) and TRBJ1-3; 8 bases fit TRBD1. This CDR3 has 15 residues. The germline V gene encodes CDR1 LGHDT and CDR2 YNNKEL (reference sequence). Trimming at V came to 4 bases and at J to 2 bases, leaving 4 bases not matched to a gene. In DNA, the CDR3 is TGTGCCAGCAGCCCGAGGACAGGGCCTGGAAACACCATATATTTT. This codes for CASSPRTGPGNTIYF.

The rearrangement uses TRBV11-2 and TRBJ2-1, with TRBD2 matching 10 bases. Germline CDR1 and CDR2: SGHAT and FQNNGV. The CDR3 length is 15 residues. Trimming cost V 5 bases and J 2 bases; bases outside gene matches: 3. CDR3 sequence: CASSLSGGPYNEQFF. The CDR3 coding sequence is TGTGCCAGCAGCCTTAGCGGGGGGCCCTACAATGAGCAGTTCTTC.

The gene calls are TRBV27 and TRBJ1-2, with TRBD1 as a possible D gene (5 bases). Trimming removed 3 bases from V and 4 bases from J, with 9 bases in between. The CDR3 has 13 amino acids. CDR1 and CDR2 from the germline V gene are MNHEY and SMNVEV (reference sequence). The CDR3 protein is CASSLAGFYGYTF. The CDR3 nucleotides read TGTGCCAGCAGTTTGGCAGGGTTCTATGGCTACACCTTC.

Details on this clone: Different DNA sequences within this sample yield the same CDR3. The rearrangement uses TRBV6-5 and TRBJ2-3, with TRBD2 matching 11 bases. CDR1 is MNHEY, CDR2 SVGAGI, per germline. The CDR3 contains 16 residues. The V and J ends lost 0 bases and 1 base, in that order; junction bases with no gene match: 0. The CDR3 DNA reads as TGTGCCAGCAGTTACTCGACTAGCGGGGGCACAGATACGCAGTATTTT. The encoded protein is CASSYSTSGGTDTQYF.

V gene TRBV3-1 (or the pseudogene TRBV3-2) combines with J gene TRBJ2-6; tentative D call: TRBD2 (6 bases). This CDR3 has 18 amino acids. V lost 7 bases, J lost 0 bases, and 19 bases lay in between. In germline, CDR1 is LGHDT, CDR2 YNNKEL (reference sequence). CDR3: CASTPTGVHSSGANVLTF. Written as DNA, the CDR3 is TGTGCCAGCACTCCGACGGGGGTTCACTCCTCTGGGGCCAACGTCCTGACTTTC.

This clone was seen more than once but under ten times. The chain couples TRBV3-1 (or the pseudogene TRBV3-2) to TRBJ2-2; D gene unclear. Trimming took 10 bases from V and 0 from J, leaving 12 bases between them. The germline V gene encodes CDR1 LGHDT and CDR2 YNNKEL (reference sequence). The CDR3 length is 14 residues. CDR3 coding DNA: TGTGCCATCCTGGGCTTGCCGAACACCGGGGAGCTGTTTTTT. Residues: CAILGLPNTGELFF.

This clone was found once. V and J are TRBV2 and TRBJ1-1; D gene ambiguous. This CDR3 contains 13 residues. CDR1 and CDR2 from the germline V gene are SNHLY and FYNNEI. Trimming pared 8 bases from V and 0 bases from J, leaving 10 bases between. The CDR3 reads CASSTEMNTEAFF. CDR3 DNA sequence: TGTGCCAGCTCAACAGAGATGAACACTGAAGCTTTCTTT.

This clone was detected a few times. J is TRBJ1-5 and V is TRBV6-2 or TRBV6-3; D is perhaps TRBD1 (6 bases). The CDR3 covers 18 residues. Germline CDR1 MNHEY, CDR2 SVGEGT. V was clipped by 0 bases and J by 5 bases, with 20 bases between them. The DNA for the CDR3 is TGTGCCAGCAGTTACTCGACCGGGGGCGCGGGGTGGTATCAGCCCCAGCATTTT. Translation: CASSYSTGGAGWYQPQHF.

This chain's CDR3 is CASSQEAMTGDNEKLFF. The CDR3 coding sequence is TGCGCCAGCAGCCAAGAGGCCATGACAGGGGATAATGAAAAACTGTTTTTT. V gene TRBV4-3 combines with J gene TRBJ1-4; 8 bases are shared with TRBD1. V trimming: 0 bases; J trimming: 4 bases; junction bases outside the gene matches: 7. This CDR3 comprises 17 residues. Germline-derived CDR1 and CDR2 are LGHNA and YSLEER.

This chain links TRBV18 with TRBJ2-7; 12 nucleotides agree with TRBD2. Per germline, CDR1 KGHSH and CDR2 LQKENI. The CDR3 covers 15 residues. J was trimmed by 4 bases and V by 5 bases; bases with no gene match: 6. DNA for the CDR3: TGTGCCAGCTCAACAAGGACTAGCGGGGTGTACGAGCAGTACTTC. The encoded protein is CASSTRTSGVYEQYF.

The CDR3, as DNA: TGCGCCAGCAGCCAGGAACAGGGATATAGCAATCAGCCCCAGCATTTT. Encoded protein: CASSQEQGYSNQPQHF. The chain is built from TRBV4-1 and TRBJ1-5; a weak D match, TRBD1 (6 bases). The CDR3 loop spans 16 amino acids. Per the germline V gene, CDR1 is MGHRA and CDR2 is YSYEKL. Trimming pared 3 bases from V and 0 bases from J, leaving 12 bases between.

The genes are TRBV30 and TRBJ1-6, with TRBD1 as a possible D gene (5 bases). The CDR3 consists of 16 residues. Trimming stripped 4 bases from V and 0 bases from J, with 13 bases between. Germline loops: CDR1 GTSNPN, CDR2 SVGIG (reference sequence). CDR3 residues: CAWTRDESSYNSPLHF. CDR3 sequence (DNA): TGTGCCTGGACCCGGGACGAGAGCTCCTATAATTCACCCCTCCACTTT.

This chain links TRBV4-1 with TRBJ1-3; D is uncertain. The CDR3 contains 14 residues. Germline-derived CDR1 and CDR2 are MGHRA and YSYEKL. V was cut by 1 base and J by 4 bases, with 8 bases left in between. CDR3 DNA: TGCGCCAGCAGCCAAGGGCCAGGAGGAAACACCATATATTTT. It encodes CASSQGPGGNTIYF.

The gene calls are TRBV18 and TRBJ2-7, with D unresolved. The CDR3 covers 14 residues. Trimming took 3 bases from V and 0 from J, leaving 9 bases between them. Germline CDR1 and CDR2: KGHSH and LQKENI. The CDR3 region has the DNA TGTGCCAGCTCACCTGCGCAAGACTCCTACGAGCAGTACTTC. Protein: CASSPAQDSYEQYF.

The chain joins TRBV11-3 to TRBJ2-1; TRBD1 matches 7 bases. CDR3 length equals 16 residues. In germline, CDR1 is SGHNT, CDR2 YENEEA. Trimming removed 3 bases from V and 6 bases from J; junction bases left unmatched: 11. The CDR3 DNA reads TGTGCCAGCAGCTTCGGCCCAGGACAGGATAGCAATGAGCAGTTCTTC. Its translation: CASSFGPGQDSNEQFF.

A remark on this clone: Germline is not matched at one junction end, which may reflect a read error. The V call is TRBV5-1, the J call TRBJ2-5; 7 positions match TRBD1. Germline assignment: CDR1 SGHRS and CDR2 YFSETQ. The CDR3 sequence is 15 residues long. CDR3: CASTLGDREIETQYF. The CDR3 coding sequence is TGCGCCAGCACCTTGGGAGACAGGGAGATAGAGACCCAGTACTTC.

The chain couples TRBV18 to TRBJ1-6; D remains unclear. Germline values: CDR1 KGHSH, CDR2 LQKENI. V dropped 0 bases and J dropped 7 bases, with 4 bases sitting between them. The CDR3 consists of 13 residues. The CDR3, as DNA: TGTGCCAGCTCACCACCTTTCAATTCACCCCTCCACTTT. It yields the protein CASSPPFNSPLHF.

The gene calls are TRBV20-1 and TRBJ1-5; D is unresolved. This CDR3 is 14 amino acids long. Trimming stripped 3 bases from V and 5 bases from J, with 14 bases between. Looked up from germline, CDR1 is DFQATT and CDR2 is SNEGSKA (reference sequence). Here the CDR3 DNA reads TGCAGTGCTAGTTCCAGCCCAGAGGATCAGCCCCAGCATTTT. This codes for CSASSSPEDQPQHF.

The chain uses TRBV6-5 and TRBJ1-3; TRBD1 agrees at 9 bases. V lost 6 bases, J lost 4 bases, and 7 bases stayed unmatched. Germline V gene data show CDR1 as MNHEY and CDR2 as SVGAGI. CDR3 length: 15 amino acids. This CDR3 is CASRLTGGSGNTIYF. As DNA, the CDR3 is TGTGCCAGCAGGCTCACAGGGGGCTCAGGAAACACCATATATTTT.

The chain has TRBV12-5 and TRBJ1-5; perhaps TRBD1 as D (6 bases). The CDR3 spans 15 residues. From germline, CDR1 is LGHNT and CDR2 FRNRAP. V lost 6 bases and J 1 base, leaving 13 bases between the germline ends. The CDR3 here is CASGADGQSNQPQHF. The CDR3 DNA follows: TGTGCTAGTGGCGCCGATGGACAGAGCAATCAGCCCCAGCATTTT.

The rearrangement joins TRBV4-1 to TRBJ1-5; D possibly corresponds to TRBD1 (5 bases). The CDR3 length is 16 residues. Germline lookup yields CDR1 MGHRA and CDR2 YSYEKL. Trimming pared 1 base from V and 1 base from J, leaving 11 bases between. The CDR3 DNA is TGCGCCAGCAGCCAAGCCGGATGGGGGAGCAATCAGCCCCAGCATTTT. Amino acids: CASSQAGWGSNQPQHF.

The rearrangement joins TRBV23-1 to TRBJ1-3; TRBD1 aligns across 10 bases. TRBV23-1 carries the ORF label, with uncertain function. V shed 3 bases, J shed 1 base, and the junction held 12 bases outside the gene matches. The CDR3 contains 19 residues. CDR3 DNA sequence: TGCGCCAGCAGTCAGTACCGGGACAGGGGAAGAGAATCTGGAAACACCATATATTTT. Protein: CASSQYRDRGRESGNTIYF.

The chain couples TRBV24-1 to TRBJ2-1, with 7 bases fitting TRBD1. The CDR3 length is 15 residues. Germline CDR1 and CDR2: KGHDR and SFDVKD. The ends lost 5 bases at V and 8 bases at J; junction bases unmatched: 11. The CDR3, as DNA: TGTGCCACCAGTGCTCTGACAGGGAACCTCGATGAGCAGTTCTTC. Translating gives CATSALTGNLDEQFF.

The chain recombines TRBV11-2 with TRBJ2-7, with D uncertain. Trimming cost V 4 bases and J 3 bases, with 16 bases left between them. The length of the CDR3 is 15 residues. Germline CDR1 and CDR2: SGHAT and FQNNGV. The CDR3 protein is CASSSGLNRLYEQYF. The CDR3 coding sequence is TGTGCCAGCAGCTCTGGGCTGAACAGACTCTACGAGCAGTACTTC.